The 11 T cell receptor beta chains given below trace back to one sample, sequenced in a study of blood T cell repertoires in COVID-19. Here immunoSEQ multiplex PCR was the method, and the copy in TCRdb shows in-frame clones only, minus some. The profile shows approximately 300,000 clones, about 90% of them singletons. The sequenced sample consisted of peripheral blood. The receptors originated from a woman under 40 with COVID-19, enrolled during active disease.

The V call is TRBV18, the J call TRBJ2-2; TRBD1 matches at 8 bases. This CDR3 region has 14 residues. The germline V gene has CDR1 KGHSH and CDR2 LQKENI. Trimming cost V 6 bases and J 4 bases; bases outside gene matches: 4. In DNA, the CDR3 is TGTGCCAGCTCGCCGGACAGGGCCACCGGGGAGCTGTTTTTT. Translating it yields CASSPDRATGELFF.

This chain connects TRBV24-1 to TRBJ1-5; D is ambiguous. The CDR3 covers 14 residues. CDR1 KGHDR and CDR2 SFDVKD come from the germline V gene. V dropped 0 bases and J dropped 0 bases, with 2 bases sitting between them. The CDR3 DNA sequence: TGTGCCACCAGTGATTTGCATAGCAATCAGCCCCAGCATTTT. Protein sequence: CATSDLHSNQPQHF.

The chain uses TRBV5-1 and TRBJ2-7; possibly TRBD1 for D (5 bases). Germline CDR1 SGHRS, CDR2 YFSETQ. V lost 5 bases, J lost 0 bases, and 9 bases lay in between. The CDR3 loop spans 13 amino acids. CDR3 sequence (DNA): TGCGCCAGCAGGGACATCACCTCCTACGAGCAGTACTTC. Its translation: CASRDITSYEQYF.

The J gene is TRBJ1-1, the V gene TRBV4-1, with TRBD1 matching over 7 bases. The CDR3 length is 13 residues. The J segment lost 5 bases and the V segment lost 3 bases, leaving 3 bases of the junction unmatched. In germline, CDR1 is MGHRA, CDR2 YSYEKL. CDR3 coding DNA: TGCGCCAGCAGCCACCAGGGGGAAACTGAAGCTTTCTTT. It specifies CASSHQGETEAFF.

As DNA, the CDR3 is TGTGCCAGCAGCGTAGAAGGTGGGAGTGGTACCGGGGAGCTGTTTTTT. It specifies CASSVEGGSGTGELFF. V is TRBV9 and J is TRBJ2-2, with D tentatively TRBD2 (5 bases). CDR1 is SGDLS, CDR2 YYNGEE, per germline. Trimming took off 0 bases at V and 5 bases at J, with 14 bases between the two ends. This CDR3 comprises 16 residues. The full variable domain, in which reference TRBV9 and TRBJ2-2 provide the parts outside the CDR3, is DSGVTQTPKHLITATGQRVTLRCSPRSGDLSVYWYQQSLDQGLQFLIQYYNGEERAKGNILERFSAQQFPDLHSELNLSSLELGDSALYFCASSVEGGSGTGELFFGEGSRLTVL.

Here the CDR3 reads CATGSGTYTGELFF. CDR3 nucleotide sequence: TGTGCCACCGGGAGCGGGACGTACACCGGGGAGCTGTTTTTT. V usage is TRBV21-1 and J usage is TRBJ2-2; no check of the table's D call, TRBD2, against the DNA was made. TRBV21-1 is shown as a pseudogene. This CDR3 region has 14 residues.

As for this clone: The sample holds other DNA sequences that translate to the same CDR3. The V gene is TRBV7-9, the J gene TRBJ1-5; 9 bases agree with TRBD1. Trimming at V came to 3 bases and at J to 7 bases, leaving 1 base not matched to a gene. From germline, CDR1 is SEHNR and CDR2 FQNEAQ (reference sequence). The CDR3 has 13 amino acids. The CDR3 bases are TGTGCCAGCAGCTTGGGACAGGGACAGCCCCAGCATTTT. It specifies CASSLGQGQPQHF.

The rearrangement joins TRBV4-1 to TRBJ2-7, with TRBD2 as a possible D gene (5 bases). Germline CDR1 reads MGHRA; CDR2 reads YSYEKL. The CDR3 is 13 residues long. V was trimmed by 1 base and J by 5 bases, leaving 9 bases between them. CDR3 sequence (DNA): TGCGCCAGCAGCCAAGTAGACGGGGACGAGCAGTACTTC. Its translation: CASSQVDGDEQYF.

This clone showed up just once. V usage is TRBV5-1 and J usage is TRBJ2-1; 9 bases match TRBD2. CDR3 length: 15 amino acids. Germline V gene sequence: CDR1 SGHRS, CDR2 YFSETQ. The trim removed 0 bases at V and 8 bases at J, leaving 6 bases unmatched. In nucleotides, the CDR3 is TGCGCCAGCAGCTTGGTTAGCGGGGGTGCTTATGAGCAGTTCTTC. This sequence encodes CASSLVSGGAYEQFF.

The V and J genes are TRBV29-1 and TRBJ2-5; TRBD1 matches 9 bases. The trim removed 6 bases at V and 3 bases at J, leaving 5 bases unmatched. The CDR3 covers 13 residues. Germline V gives CDR1 SQVTM, CDR2 ANQGSEA. The CDR3 reads CSVITGGEETQYF. The CDR3 nucleotides are TGCAGCGTCATAACAGGGGGCGAAGAGACCCAGTACTTC. Complete variable domain (other parts from reference TRBV29-1 and TRBJ2-5): SAVISQKPSRDICQRGTSLTIQCQVDSQVTMMFWYRQQPGQSLTLIATANQGSEATYESGFVIDKFPISRPNLTFSTLTVSNMSPEDSSIYLCSVITGGEETQYFGPGTRLLVL.

In this sample, this clone turned up once. The V gene is TRBV28, the J gene TRBJ1-5; D call uncertain. The germline CDR1 and CDR2 sequences are MDHEN and SYDVKM. The V and J ends lost 5 bases and 3 bases respectively, with 11 bases between them. There are 14 residues in the CDR3. CDR3 nucleotides: TGTGCCAGCAGTATTCAGGTGCCCAATCAGCCCCAGCATTTT. Translating gives CASSIQVPNQPQHF.